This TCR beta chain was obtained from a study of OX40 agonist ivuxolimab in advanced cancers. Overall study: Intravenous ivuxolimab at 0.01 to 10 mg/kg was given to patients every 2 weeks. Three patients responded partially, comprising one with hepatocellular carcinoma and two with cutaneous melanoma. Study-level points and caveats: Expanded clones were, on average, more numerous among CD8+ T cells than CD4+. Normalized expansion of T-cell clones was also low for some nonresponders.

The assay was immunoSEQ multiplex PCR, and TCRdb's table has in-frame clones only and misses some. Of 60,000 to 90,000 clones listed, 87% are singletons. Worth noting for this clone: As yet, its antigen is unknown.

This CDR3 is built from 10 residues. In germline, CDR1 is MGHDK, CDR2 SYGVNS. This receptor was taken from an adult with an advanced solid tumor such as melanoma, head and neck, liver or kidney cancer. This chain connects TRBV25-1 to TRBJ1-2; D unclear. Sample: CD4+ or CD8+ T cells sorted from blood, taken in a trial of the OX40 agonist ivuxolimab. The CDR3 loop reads CAVYAGGYTF. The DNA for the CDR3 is TGTGCTGTATATGCAGGCGGCTACACCTTC.